This record concerns one T cell receptor beta chain sequence. The antigen is undetermined. This record belongs to a study of shared clonotypes between healthy human individuals. Study-level results: Expectations were that clonotype sharing among donors would be affected by sequencing depth. Apart from blood, nothing was sampled; tissue repertoires likely differ. Enrolling few donors narrowed the genetic and exposure-history diversity that was represented.

Measured with immunoSEQ multiplex PCR; TCRdb has only the in-frame clones, and not every one. The sample lists about 110,000 clones; about 66% were seen once. This clonotype originated in a woman in her twenties or thirties in good health. Sequencing was carried out using memory CD8+ T cells sorted from blood. The subset is: CD45RO+ cells pooled with CCR7-negative TemRA cells.

The CDR3 spells CASSERRDTYNEQFF. The CDR3 region has the DNA TGTGCCAGCAGTGAAAGACGGGACACCTACAATGAGCAGTTCTTC. The chain joins TRBV25-1 to TRBJ2-1, with a tentative D call TRBD1 (6 bases). The length of the CDR3 is 15 residues. Germline CDR1 MGHDK, CDR2 SYGVNS. Trimming took off 2 bases at V and 2 bases at J, with 10 bases between the two ends.